These 6 T cell receptor beta chains were all obtained from the same sample, sequenced in a study of OX40 agonist ivuxolimab in advanced cancers. Here immunoSEQ multiplex PCR was the method, and the copy in TCRdb shows in-frame clones only, minus some. The repertoire holds fewer than 90,000 clones, with about 91% as singletons. Sequencing was performed on CD4+ or CD8+ T cells sorted from blood, taken in a trial of the OX40 agonist ivuxolimab. Source of these receptors: an adult with an advanced solid tumor such as melanoma, head and neck, liver or kidney cancer.

The genes are TRBV7-9 and TRBJ1-5; TRBD1 matches at 7 bases. The CDR3 is made up of 15 amino acids. Trimming removed 5 bases from V and 3 bases from J; junction bases left unmatched: 7. Germline values: CDR1 SEHNR, CDR2 FQNEAQ (reference sequence). The DNA for the CDR3 is TGTGCCAGCAGCCCTATAGGGACAGTCAATCAGCCCCAGCATTTT. Translated: CASSPIGTVNQPQHF.

The V and J genes are TRBV2 and TRBJ1-6, with D perhaps matching TRBD1 (5 bases). Trimming pared 6 bases from V and 1 base from J, leaving 13 bases between. The CDR3 is 16 amino acids. Germline assignment: CDR1 SNHLY and CDR2 FYNNEI. In nucleotides, the CDR3 is TGTGCCAGCAGCACCTGGAGGGGATCCTATAATTCACCCCTCCACTTT. Its translation is CASSTWRGSYNSPLHF.

This clone has just one count. The sample carries other DNA sequences with the same CDR3. V usage is TRBV28 and J usage is TRBJ2-3; 11 bases are a match to TRBD2. The germline gives CDR1 MDHEN, CDR2 SYDVKM. Losses at the gene ends were 6 bases for V and 2 bases for J; bases not matched to a gene: 7. There are 16 residues in the CDR3. This CDR3 is CASSRGLAVHTDTQYF. For the CDR3, the DNA is TGTGCCAGCAGCCGGGGACTAGCGGTACACACAGATACGCAGTATTTT.

This chain links TRBV4-1 with TRBJ2-5; 14 positions agree with TRBD2. Germline trimming cut 4 bases from V and 5 bases from J; bases unmatched to any gene: 9. Per germline, CDR1 MGHRA and CDR2 YSYEKL. This CDR3 is built from 17 residues. The CDR3 spells CASSLILGLAGAETQYF. CDR3 sequence (DNA): TGCGCCAGCAGCCTCATCTTGGGACTAGCGGGAGCGGAGACCCAGTACTTC.

The chain has TRBV6-5 and TRBJ1-1; D is perhaps TRBD1 (5 bases). The CDR3 sequence is 14 residues long. Germline V gene lookup returns CDR1 MNHEY and CDR2 SVGAGI. The ends were cut back, 8 bases at V and 1 base at J, with 14 bases in the middle. The CDR3 DNA follows: TGTGCCAGCTGCTACGGGCAGGGGAACACTGAAGCTTTCTTT. Translating gives CASCYGQGNTEAFF.

Comment on this clone: The same CDR3 arises from other DNA sequences in this sample as well. The chain has TRBV28 and TRBJ2-7; D is unclear. This CDR3 region has 12 residues. Germline-derived CDR1 and CDR2 are MDHEN and SYDVKM. V lost 3 bases to trimming and J lost 3 bases, with 6 bases between them. The CDR3 DNA sequence: TGTGCCAGCAGTTTGAGCAGCTACGAGCAGTACTTC. It specifies CASSLSSYEQYF. Combining the CDR3 with reference TRBV28 and TRBJ2-7 gives the whole variable domain DVKVTQSSRYLVKRTGEKVFLECVQDMDHENMFWYRQDPGLGLRLIYFSYDVKMKEKGDIPEGYSVSREKKERFSLILESASTNQTSMYLCASSLSSYEQYFGPGTRLTVT.